The following is a TCR beta chain sequence with its context. The antigen is not known. Between the trimmed V and J ends, which lost 0 bases and 5 bases, there was a span of 14 bases. This CDR3 comprises 15 residues. The germline gives CDR1 MNHNY, CDR2 SVGAGI (reference sequence). The data derive from a study of radiotherapy plus CTLA-4 blockade in lung cancer. Whole-study findings and limits: Clones derived from tumor TCRs expanded in blood after radiotherapy plus ipilimumab.

The table came from immunoSEQ multiplex PCR; TCRdb's copy has only in-frame clones and leaves some out. The sample has some 110,000 clones, nearly 80% seen once; the top ten hold approximately 4.7%. The sequence came from a human donor with non-small cell lung cancer who had a partial response to radiotherapy plus ipilimumab. The chain has TRBV6-6 and TRBJ2-7, with TRBD1 as a possible D gene (5 bases). Here the sequenced sample was peripheral blood, taken from a patient treated with radiotherapy plus ipilimumab. The CDR3 DNA sequence: TGTGCCAGCAGTTACTCAACAGGTACATCCAACGAGCAGTACGTC. Encoded protein: CASSYSTGTSNEQYV.